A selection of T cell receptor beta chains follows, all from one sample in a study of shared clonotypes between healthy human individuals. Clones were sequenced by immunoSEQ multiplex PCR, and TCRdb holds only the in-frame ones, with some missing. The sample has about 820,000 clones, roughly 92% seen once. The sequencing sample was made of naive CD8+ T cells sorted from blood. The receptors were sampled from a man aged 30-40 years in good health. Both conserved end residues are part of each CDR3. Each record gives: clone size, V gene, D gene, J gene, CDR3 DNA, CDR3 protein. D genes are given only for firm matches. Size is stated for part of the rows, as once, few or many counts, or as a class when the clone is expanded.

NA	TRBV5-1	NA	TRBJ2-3	TGCGCCAGCAGCTCCTTAAGGACAGACGATGGCAATACGCAGTATTTT	CASSSLRTDDGNTQYF
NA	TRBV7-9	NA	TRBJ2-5	TGTGCCAGCAGCATTAGTCAGGGTTCTGGTAAAGAGACCCAGTACTTC	CASSISQGSGKETQYF
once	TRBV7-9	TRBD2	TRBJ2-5	TGTGCCAGCGTCCCTCCCCTAGCGGACCAAGAGACCCAGTACTTC	CASVPPLADQETQYF
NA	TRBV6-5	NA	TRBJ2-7	TGTGCCAGCATAAAACAACCAGGTCCCTCCTACGAGCAGTACTTC	CASIKQPGPSYEQYF
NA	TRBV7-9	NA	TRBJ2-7	TGTGCCAGCAGCTTGGGTGAGCGGGCCTACGAGCAGTACTTC	CASSLGERAYEQYF
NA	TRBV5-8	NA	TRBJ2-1	TGTGCCAGCAGCATCGTGTCTCGGAGCTCCTACAATGAGCAGTTCTTC	CASSIVSRSSYNEQFF
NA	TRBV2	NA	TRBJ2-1	TGTGCCAGCAGTTGGACAGACTACAATGAGCAGTTCTTC	CASSWTDYNEQFF
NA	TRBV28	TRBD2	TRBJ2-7	TGTGCCAGCAGTTTACCCCGGACTAGCGACTACGAGCAGTACTTC	CASSLPRTSDYEQYF
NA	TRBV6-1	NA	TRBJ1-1	TGTGCCAGCAGTGTCTGGGCGCAGGACACTGAAGCTTTCTTT	CASSVWAQDTEAFF
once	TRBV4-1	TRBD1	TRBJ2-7	TGCGCCAGCGGATCTAATCAGGACAGGGGGGAAGGAGAGCAGTACTTC	CASGSNQDRGEGEQYF
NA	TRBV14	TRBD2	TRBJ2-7	TGTGCCAGCAGCTATTGGGGGGGCTACGAGCAGTACTTC	CASSYWGGYEQYF
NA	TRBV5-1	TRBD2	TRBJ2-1	TGCGCCAGCAGCTGGGAGCGGGAGGCCAATGAGCAGTTCTTC	CASSWEREANEQFF
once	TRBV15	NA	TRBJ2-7	TGTGCCACCAGCAGAGATTGGTTGAGCGAGCAGTACTTC	CATSRDWLSEQYF
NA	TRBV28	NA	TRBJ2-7	TGTGCCACCAGCTGGGACGGGGCCTACGAGCAGTACTTC	CATSWDGAYEQYF
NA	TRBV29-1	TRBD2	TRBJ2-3	TGCAGCGTTGAAGAGGGGCTAGCGGGAGTATCAGATACGCAGTATTTT	CSVEEGLAGVSDTQYF
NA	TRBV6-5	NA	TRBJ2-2	TGTGCCAGCAGCATCCTAAGGGGCACCGGGGAGCTGTTTTTT	CASSILRGTGELFF
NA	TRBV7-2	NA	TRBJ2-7	TGTGCCAGCAGCTTAGTGGGGGGCGTCGTGGACGAGCAGTACTTC	CASSLVGGVVDEQYF
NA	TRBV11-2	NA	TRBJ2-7	TGTGCCAGCAGCTTCGAGGACGAGCAGTACTTC	CASSFEDEQYF
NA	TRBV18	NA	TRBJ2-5	TGTGCCAGCTCACCAACCGAAAGACCCCGACCCCCTTCGCAAGAGACCCAGTACTTC	CASSPTERPRPPSQETQYF
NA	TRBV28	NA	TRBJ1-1	TGTGCCAGCAGGGATAACAGTTGGGTCGCTTTCTTT	CASRDNSWVAFF
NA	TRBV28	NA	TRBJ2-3	TGTGCCAGCAGTTCACCGTTCGTAAGCACAGATACGCAGTATTTT	CASSSPFVSTDTQYF
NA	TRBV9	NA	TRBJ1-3	TGTGCCAGCAGGAGTTACTCTGGAAACACCATATATTTT	CASRSYSGNTIYF
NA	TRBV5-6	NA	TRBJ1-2	TGTGCCAGCAGCTTGGGGGGCCATGGCTACACCTTC	CASSLGGHGYTF
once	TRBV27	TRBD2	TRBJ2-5	TGTGCCAGCAGTCCGGGGGGGACCCAGTACTTC	CASSPGGTQYF
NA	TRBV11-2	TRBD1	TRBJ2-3	TGTGCCAGCAGCTTAGGCGTTGGGACAGCGCAGTATTTT	CASSLGVGTAQYF
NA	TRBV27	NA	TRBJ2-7	TGTGCCAGCAGTTTGGGGGGCCGGTTCGGAGAGCAGTACTTC	CASSLGGRFGEQYF
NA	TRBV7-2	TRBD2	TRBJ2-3	TGTGCCAGCAGCTTAGTCCTAGCGGGAATCACAGATACGCAGTATTTT	CASSLVLAGITDTQYF
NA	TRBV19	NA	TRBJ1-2	TGTGCCAGCGGACCCAAAAACTATGGCTACACCTTC	CASGPKNYGYTF
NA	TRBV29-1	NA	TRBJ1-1	TGCAGCGTCAGGGCGAACACTGAAGCTTTCTTT	CSVRANTEAFF
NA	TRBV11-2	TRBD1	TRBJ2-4	TGTGCCAGCAGCACGGACAGGGTAGCCAAAAACATTCAGTACTTC	CASSTDRVAKNIQYF
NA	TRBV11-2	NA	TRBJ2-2	TGTGCCAGCAGCCTCGGGGATCTGAACGGGGAGCTGTTTTTT	CASSLGDLNGELFF
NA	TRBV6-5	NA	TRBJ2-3	TGTGCCAGCAGTTACTCGAGGTTCCAGGATACGCAGTATTTT	CASSYSRFQDTQYF
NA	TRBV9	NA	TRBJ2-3	TGTGCCAGCACCAGGACAGTAGGAGATACGCAGTATTTT	CASTRTVGDTQYF
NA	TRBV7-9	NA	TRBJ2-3	TGTGCCAGCAGCTTCTCGCGGAAAACTAGCACAGATACGCAGTATTTT	CASSFSRKTSTDTQYF
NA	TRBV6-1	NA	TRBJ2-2	TGTGCCAGCAGTGGCCTTAGGACAGCTGGCGGGGAGCTGTTTTTT	CASSGLRTAGGELFF
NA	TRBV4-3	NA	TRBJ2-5	TGCGCCAGCAGCCAAGATAGTGTTCAAGAGACCCAGTACTTC	CASSQDSVQETQYF
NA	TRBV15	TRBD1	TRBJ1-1	TGTGCCACCAGCACCCGGGACAGAGAAACTGAAGCTTTCTTT	CATSTRDRETEAFF
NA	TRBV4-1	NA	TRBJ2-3	TGCGCCAGCACGGACTATAGCAAAGATACGCAGTATTTT	CASTDYSKDTQYF
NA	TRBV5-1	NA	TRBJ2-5	TGCGCCAGCAGCTTGAGCACAGCCCAAGAGACCCAGTACTTC	CASSLSTAQETQYF
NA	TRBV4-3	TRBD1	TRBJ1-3	TGCGCCAGCAGCCAAGGTCGACAGGGTGTGGACACCATATATTTT	CASSQGRQGVDTIYF
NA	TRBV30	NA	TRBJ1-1	TGTGCCTGGGAACCAGGGTCGGTAGAAGCGGCTTTCTTT	CAWEPGSVEAAFF
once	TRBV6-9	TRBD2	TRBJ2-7	TGTGCCCCATGTGGGACTAGGCGTTACGAGCAGTACTTC	CAPCGTRRYEQYF
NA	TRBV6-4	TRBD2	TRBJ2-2	TGTGCCAGCAGTACGATAGCGGGGATGAACACCGGGGAGCTGTTTTTT	CASSTIAGMNTGELFF
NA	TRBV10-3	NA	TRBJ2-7	TGTGCCATCAGTGACTCCTCGGGCCGGTCCTACGAGCAGTACTTC	CAISDSSGRSYEQYF
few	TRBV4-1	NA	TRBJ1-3	TGCGCCAGCAGCCAGAGTGGAAACACCATATATTTT	CASSQSGNTIYF
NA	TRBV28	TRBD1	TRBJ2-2	TGTGCCAGCAGTCGCCGCGACAGGGGGCGCCCCGGGGAGCTGTTTTTT	CASSRRDRGRPGELFF
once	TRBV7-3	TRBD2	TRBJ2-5	TGTGCCAGCAGCATGGGACTAGCGGGAAAAGAGACCCAGTACTTC	CASSMGLAGKETQYF
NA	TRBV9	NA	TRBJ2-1	TGTGCCAGCAGCGCCGGATCCCACAATGAGCAGTTCTTC	CASSAGSHNEQFF
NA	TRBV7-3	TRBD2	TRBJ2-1	TGTGCCAGCAGCTTGGGACTAGCGGGAGGGCCTCACGATGAGCAGTTCTTC	CASSLGLAGGPHDEQFF
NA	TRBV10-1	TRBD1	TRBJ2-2	TGCGCCAGCAGCACCGGGACAGACACCGGGGAGCTGTTTTTT	CASSTGTDTGELFF
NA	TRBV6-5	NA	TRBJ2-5	TGTGCCAGCAGAAGAGAATTGACCCAGTACTTC	CASRRELTQYF
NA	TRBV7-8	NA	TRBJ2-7	TGTGCCAGCAGCTTAGTGTCTGCCTACGAGCAGTACTTC	CASSLVSAYEQYF
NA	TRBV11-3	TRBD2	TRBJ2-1	TGTGCCAGCAGCACCGGGACTAGCGGGAACCATGAGCAGTTCTTC	CASSTGTSGNHEQFF